The next 13 T cell receptor beta chains were all read from a single sample in a study of T cell clusters in autoimmune cytopenias. Each sample's input was 250 ng genomic DNA, roughly 38,000 genome equivalents. One tube held mixed TRB-A and TRB-B primer pools for touch-down PCR. TCRdb re-called the multiplex PCR reads and gives one entry per CDR3 protein, without DNA. The sample totals around 6,800 distinct CDR3 sequences; its top ten clones hold roughly 18%. This sample also appeared in a second study, on T cell repertoires in aging, cancer and after chemotherapy.

The specimen was peripheral blood. These receptors all come from a human donor in good health.

This chain connects TRBV12-3 or TRBV12-4 to TRBJ1-2; absent DNA, TCRdb's TRBD1 call cannot be checked. The CDR3 is made up of 13 amino acids. The CDR3 sequence: CASSRGQGGGYTF.

The CDR3: CASSLARTQQETQYF. The V and J genes are TRBV18 and TRBJ2-5; TCRdb calls TRBD2, which cannot be checked without DNA. CDR3 size: 15 residues. Germline values: CDR1 KGHSH, CDR2 LQKENI. Drawing the rest from reference TRBV18 and TRBJ2-5, the complete variable domain is NAGVMQNPRHLVRRRGQEARLRCSPMKGHSHVYWYRQLPEEGLKFMVYLQKENIIDESGMPKERFSAEFPKEGPSILRIQQVVRGDSAAYFCASSLARTQQETQYFGPGTRLLVL.

This chain links TRBV6-2 or TRBV6-3 with TRBJ2-1; the TRBD2 assignment by TCRdb is unverifiable without DNA. This CDR3 region has 16 residues. CDR1 and CDR2 from the germline V gene are MNHEY and SVGEGT. CDR3 sequence: CASSYPGGPSYNEQFF.

V and J are TRBV20-1 and TRBJ2-5. Germline V CDR1 and CDR2: DFQATT, SNEGSKA (reference sequence). The CDR3 runs to 11 residues. CDR3 region: CSARITETQYF.

This clonotype is labeled medium-sized based on frequency. The V call is TRBV15, the J call TRBJ2-5; TCRdb names TRBD1, which stays unverified in the absence of DNA. The CDR3 consists of 14 residues. Looked up from germline, CDR1 is LNHNV and CDR2 is YYDKDF (reference sequence). CDR3 region: CATSRGGKEETQYF.

This clonotype is labeled medium-sized based on frequency. The rearrangement links TRBV6-1 to TRBJ1-6. CDR1 is MNHNS, CDR2 SASEGT, per germline. The CDR3 totals 15 residues. The CDR3 sequence is CASRGNWGTESPLHF.

V and J are TRBV30 and TRBJ1-2; the TCRdb call, TRBD1, lacks DNA for checking. CDR3 length equals 13 residues. Germline loops: CDR1 GTSNPN, CDR2 SVGIG (reference sequence). CDR3 sequence reads: CAWGDSHGSGYTF.

The chain joins TRBV11-1 to TRBJ2-1; TCRdb's D call of TRBD1 is untestable without DNA. In germline, CDR1 is SGHAT, CDR2 FQDESV (reference sequence). This CDR3 spans 16 amino acids. CDR3 residues: CASSADRGRPYNEQFF.

V and J are TRBV20-1 and TRBJ2-7; TCRdb's D call, TRBD2, is unchecked because there is no DNA. This CDR3 contains 16 residues. Germline loops: CDR1 DFQATT, CDR2 SNEGSKA (reference sequence). CDR3 region: CSARGRASSGGGEQYF.

This clonotype is called medium-sized based on its frequency. The chain is built from TRBV27 and TRBJ2-1; the D call of TRBD1 rests on TCRdb alone, since no DNA is present to check it. Germline loops: CDR1 MNHEY, CDR2 SMNVEV (reference sequence). CDR3 size: 12 residues. The CDR3 reads CASSKQGNEQFF.

This chain joins TRBV6-2 or TRBV6-3 and TRBJ1-2; TCRdb's D call, TRBD1, is unchecked because there is no DNA. The CDR3 has 13 amino acids. Germline V lookup: CDR1 MNHEY, CDR2 SVGEGT. CDR3 in amino acids: CASSTGLRRGYTF.

The CDR3 sequence: CAWTFLTDTQYF. The genes are TRBV30 and TRBJ2-3. CDR3 length equals 12 residues. From germline, CDR1 is GTSNPN and CDR2 SVGIG (reference sequence).

The rearrangement joins TRBV6-1 to TRBJ2-2; TCRdb gives TRBD1 as the D gene, but with no DNA this cannot be confirmed. Germline V gives CDR1 MNHNS, CDR2 SASEGT. CDR3 length equals 15 residues. CDR3 in amino acids: CASNLGQGATGELFF.